Presented here are 25 T cell receptor beta chains from one specimen sequenced in a study of blood T cell repertoires in COVID-19 (TCRdb year 2020). The library came from the immunoSEQ multiplex PCR assay. Not all clones reach the TCRdb copy of this immuneACCESS table, which keeps in-frame sequences only. Checked studies attribute under half of the gap to unresolved V genes and leave the rest unexplained. The sample contains approximately 130,000 clones, 86% of them found a single time. The biggest ten clones account for around 2.3% of the sample. The sample was PBMCs or T cells enriched from blood (not recorded which). These receptors were obtained from a woman aged 45-59 years who had recovered from COVID-19.

The rearrangement links TRBV19 to TRBJ1-4; the match to TRBD1 covers 7 bases. The V segment lost 8 bases and the J segment 8 bases; nucleotides outside the gene matches: 8. The CDR3 length is 13 residues. Looked up from germline, CDR1 is LNHDA and CDR2 is SQIVND (reference sequence). CDR3 amino acids: CASEDRIGEKLFF. In DNA form, the CDR3 reads TGTGCCAGTGAGGACAGGATAGGAGAAAAACTGTTTTTT.

V is TRBV11-3 and J is TRBJ2-5, with 7 bases fitting TRBD1. Germline V gene data show CDR1 as SGHNT and CDR2 as YENEEA. This CDR3 has 15 residues. J lost 2 bases, V lost 1 base, and 4 bases had no gene match. CDR3 in DNA: TGTGCCAGCAGCTTAGGTGGCAGGGGGCAAGAGACCCAGTACTTC. It specifies CASSLGGRGQETQYF.

The genes are TRBV5-1 and TRBJ2-1; D possibly corresponds to TRBD2 (6 bases). Germline values: CDR1 SGHRS, CDR2 YFSETQ. The ends were cut back, 4 bases at V and 6 bases at J, with 14 bases in the middle. The CDR3 consists of 14 residues. CDR3 nucleotide sequence: TGCGCCAGCAGCGCCGGGGGAATCGGCAATGAGCAGTTCTTC. The encoded protein is CASSAGGIGNEQFF.

The J gene is TRBJ2-1, the V gene TRBV27; the D gene is possibly TRBD1 (7 bases). The CDR3 runs 15 residues. V shed 2 bases and J shed 4 bases, with 12 bases lying between them. Germline CDR1 and CDR2: MNHEY and SMNVEV (reference sequence). This CDR3 reads CASSLQGGTYNEQFF. The CDR3 nucleotides are TGTGCCAGCAGTTTACAGGGGGGTACTTACAATGAGCAGTTCTTC.

V gene TRBV28 combines with J gene TRBJ2-3; D not certain. The germline gives CDR1 MDHEN, CDR2 SYDVKM. V was shortened by 7 bases and J by 7 bases, with 18 bases between the two germline ends. This CDR3 region has 14 residues. CDR3 nucleotide sequence: TGTGCCAGCACCCACTCGGTGGTCGCGAATACGCAGTATTTT. Translation: CASTHSVVANTQYF.

V gene TRBV19 combines with J gene TRBJ2-3, with 9 bases fitting TRBD1. The CDR3 is made up of 15 amino acids. Germline trimming cut 7 bases from V and 6 bases from J; bases unmatched to any gene: 11. CDR1 and CDR2 (germline): LNHDA, SQIVND (reference sequence). CDR3 DNA: TGTGCCAGTAAAACCGGGACAGGGACTTTGGATACGCAGTATTTT. Protein product: CASKTGTGTLDTQYF.

The V gene is TRBV19, the J gene TRBJ1-2; D is ambiguous. CDR1 is LNHDA, CDR2 SQIVND, per germline (reference sequence). The CDR3 spans 12 residues. Deletions cut 6 bases from V and 5 bases from J, with 10 bases between. CDR3 in DNA: TGTGCCAGTAGATCGGGCGGGTATGGCTACACCTTC. Translated, it gives CASRSGGYGYTF.

The chain joins TRBV13 to TRBJ2-3; 9 bases map to TRBD2. There are 16 residues in the CDR3. Trimming removed 5 bases from V and 9 bases from J; junction bases left unmatched: 15. Germline V lookup: CDR1 PRHDT, CDR2 FYEKMQ (reference sequence). Here the CDR3 reads CASSPDNGRGGLTQYF. The CDR3 DNA follows: TGTGCCAGCAGCCCCGATAACGGGCGGGGGGGCCTAACGCAGTATTTT.

This sequence joins TRBV4-1 and TRBJ2-7; weak D call: TRBD1 (5 bases). Trimming removed 3 bases from V and 3 bases from J, with 12 bases in between. There are 14 residues in the CDR3. CDR1 and CDR2 from the germline V gene are MGHRA and YSYEKL. The CDR3 coding sequence is TGCGCCAGCAGCCAGCCTGACAGCATCTACGAGCAGTACTTC. This sequence encodes CASSQPDSIYEQYF.

The gene calls are TRBV27 and TRBJ1-2; 7 positions agree with TRBD1. Losses at the gene ends were 2 bases for V and 4 bases for J; bases not matched to a gene: 10. The CDR3 loop spans 16 amino acids. Germline V gene data show CDR1 as MNHEY and CDR2 as SMNVEV (reference sequence). The CDR3 sequence is CASSLAGQGGVYGYTF. In DNA, the CDR3 is TGTGCCAGCAGTTTAGCGGGCCAGGGGGGCGTCTATGGCTACACCTTC.

This clone appeared a few times. The chain employs TRBV2 and TRBJ2-2; tentatively, D is TRBD1 (6 bases). The V gene's germline CDR1 is SNHLY and CDR2 FYNNEI. CDR3 length equals 13 residues. Between the trimmed V and J ends, which lost 6 bases and 6 bases, there was a span of 11 bases. This CDR3 reads CASRPQGSGELFF. CDR3 DNA sequence: TGTGCCAGCAGACCTCAGGGGTCCGGGGAGCTGTTTTTT.

The chain is built from TRBV10-3 and TRBJ1-2; TRBD1 agrees at 9 bases. Germline V gene data show CDR1 as ENHRY and CDR2 as SYGVKD. The CDR3 totals 13 residues. V dropped 8 bases and J dropped 6; count of bases not matched to a gene: 7. CDR3 amino acids: CAIHSGTGHGYTF. DNA for the CDR3: TGTGCCATCCACTCCGGGACAGGGCATGGCTACACCTTC.

This clone has just a few counts. The chain is built from TRBV9 and TRBJ2-3, with a possible D match to TRBD2 (5 bases). From germline, CDR1 is SGDLS and CDR2 YYNGEE. The CDR3 loop spans 16 amino acids. V dropped 4 bases and J dropped 5 bases, with 20 bases sitting between them. CDR3 nucleotide sequence: TGTGCCAGCAGCCCGAATTCCGGCGGGTGGGAAGATACGCAGTATTTT. Translation gives CASSPNSGGWEDTQYF. The whole variable domain, remainder taken from reference TRBV9 and TRBJ2-3, is DSGVTQTPKHLITATGQRVTLRCSPRSGDLSVYWYQQSLDQGLQFLIQYYNGEERAKGNILERFSAQQFPDLHSELNLSSLELGDSALYFCASSPNSGGWEDTQYFGPGTRLTVL.

The chain employs TRBV19 and TRBJ1-1; 9 bases are a match to TRBD1. Trimming at V came to 9 bases and at J to 4 bases, leaving 9 bases not matched to a gene. CDR1 and CDR2 from the germline V gene are LNHDA and SQIVND (reference sequence). The CDR3 extends over 14 amino acids. The CDR3 spells CASSPGQGTTEAFF. The CDR3 region has the DNA TGTGCCAGCTCTCCCGGACAGGGGACCACTGAAGCTTTCTTT.

This clone has only one observation. This chain uses TRBV11-1 with TRBJ2-3; possibly TRBD2 for D (6 bases). The CDR3 runs to 13 residues. Trimming cost V 1 base and J 9 bases, with 11 bases left between them. The V gene's germline CDR1 is SGHAT and CDR2 FQDESV (reference sequence). The CDR3 sequence is CASSLVRGRTQYF. The CDR3 region has the DNA TGTGCCAGCAGCTTAGTGCGGGGAAGGACGCAGTATTTT.

The chain has TRBV11-3 and TRBJ2-3; 9 nucleotides line up with TRBD2. The CDR3 consists of 16 residues. The germline V gene has CDR1 SGHNT and CDR2 YENEEA. V gave up 4 bases and J gave up 2 bases; unmatched junction bases: 7. The CDR3 loop reads CASSSTSGKLTDTQYF. Written as DNA, the CDR3 is TGTGCCAGCAGCTCGACTAGCGGCAAACTCACAGATACGCAGTATTTT.

This rearrangement joins TRBV6-4 to TRBJ2-2; maybe TRBD1 (6 bases). Germline CDR1 and CDR2: MRHNA and SNTAGT. V was pared by 5 bases and J by 2 bases, with 15 bases between. The CDR3 spans 16 residues. The CDR3: CASSSQGTLNTGELFF. As DNA, the CDR3 is TGTGCCAGCAGTTCGCAGGGGACACTAAACACCGGGGAGCTGTTTTTT.

The chain is built from TRBV2 and TRBJ2-7; D is perhaps TRBD1 (7 bases). Trimming left V 7 bases short and J 0 bases short, with 16 bases between. The length of the CDR3 is 15 residues. The germline V gene encodes CDR1 SNHLY and CDR2 FYNNEI. The CDR3 DNA follows: TGTGCCAGCATTCCCCCAGGGGGGAGCTCCTACGAGCAGTACTTC. Translation gives CASIPPGGSSYEQYF.

This CDR3 reads CSVRQGSKNTEAFF. CDR3 in DNA: TGCAGCGTCAGACAGGGGTCAAAGAACACTGAAGCTTTCTTT. The V gene is TRBV29-1, the J gene TRBJ1-1; 8 bases agree with TRBD1. The ends lost 6 bases at V and 1 base at J; junction bases unmatched: 7. Germline CDR1 and CDR2: SQVTM and ANQGSEA. The CDR3 covers 14 residues.

The chain employs TRBV9 and TRBJ1-4; no clear D gene. CDR3 size: 15 residues. Per germline, CDR1 SGDLS and CDR2 YYNGEE. V was clipped by 3 bases and J by 7 bases, with 16 bases between them. CDR3 sequence: CASSGAGIIGEKLFF. CDR3 nucleotide sequence: TGTGCCAGCAGCGGGGCAGGCATCATTGGTGAAAAACTGTTTTTT.

J is TRBJ1-2 and V is TRBV19, with 11 positions matching TRBD1. Germline V gene lookup returns CDR1 LNHDA and CDR2 SQIVND (reference sequence). The CDR3 runs to 15 residues. V was pared by 6 bases and J by 7 bases, with 10 bases of the junction left unmatched. The CDR3 sequence is CASRRTGQGAGGYTF. The CDR3 DNA reads TGTGCCAGTAGGCGTACCGGACAGGGGGCGGGTGGCTACACCTTC.

This clone was recorded only once. The V gene is TRBV7-9, the J gene TRBJ2-7; 9 bases line up with TRBD1. V was pared by 1 base and J by 4 bases, with 2 bases of the junction left unmatched. The germline gives CDR1 SEHNR, CDR2 FQNEAQ (reference sequence). The CDR3 covers 14 residues. The CDR3 region is CASSLEGQGYEQYF. In DNA form, the CDR3 reads TGTGCCAGCAGCTTAGAGGGACAGGGATACGAGCAGTACTTC. The variable domain in full, with the rest retrieved from reference TRBV7-9 and TRBJ2-7, is DTGVSQNPRHKITKRGQNVTFRCDPISEHNRLYWYRQTLGQGPEFLTYFQNEAQLEKSRLLSDRFSAERPKGSFSTLEIQRTEQGDSAMYLCASSLEGQGYEQYFGPGTRLTVT.

The rearrangement links TRBV12-3 or TRBV12-4 to TRBJ1-5, with D possibly TRBD1 on 5 matching bases. Trimming left V 7 bases short and J 3 bases short, with 10 bases between. This CDR3 has 13 residues. The CDR3 loop is CASTDILNQPQHF. The CDR3 DNA follows: TGTGCCAGCACGGACATCCTCAATCAGCCCCAGCATTTT.

The rearrangement joins TRBV2 to TRBJ2-6; maybe TRBD1 (7 bases). The CDR3 is made up of 15 amino acids. Germline values: CDR1 SNHLY, CDR2 FYNNEI. V gave up 7 bases and J gave up 2 bases, with 12 bases separating them. CDR3 coding DNA: TGTGCCAGCACCCGCAGGGGGGCTGGGGCCAACGTCCTGACTTTC. Encoded protein: CASTRRGAGANVLTF.

Notes on this clone: Relative to the germline gene, one junction end is altered; a read error may explain this. The chain carries TRBV30 and TRBJ1-1; perhaps TRBD1 as D (5 bases). Germline assignment: CDR1 GTSNPN and CDR2 SVGIG (reference sequence). CDR3 length equals 13 residues. In nucleotides, the CDR3 is TGTGCCTGGAGTGTAGGGGTGAAGACTGAAGCTTTCTTT. Translation: CAWSVGVKTEAFF.